A single T cell receptor (beta chain) is shown here with its context. This clone appeared once. The clone's antigen remains unknown. Nothing much larger sits one base from this clone, and base qualities are not available. This specimen comes from a study of graft-versus-host responses after intestinal transplantation (dated by TCRdb to about 2021). General notes on the study: Multivisceral, liver-intestinal, or isolated intestinal transplants were received by the recipients. Donor T cell macrochimerism was defined as a peak of at least 4% donor T cells among recipient peripheral blood mononuclear cells. Of the 20 to 25 intestinal transplant recipients enrolled in the cohort, one of whom was a retransplant, 3 patients without pretransplant specimens were excluded. Instead of going to the commercial service, samples from three later patients were sequenced in-house on an Illumina MiSeq and processed with MiXCR. Every recipient was given anti-thymocyte globulin induction, then maintenance tacrolimus and steroids for roughly 3 years. To identify alloreactive clones, pre-transplant mixed lymphocyte reaction products were sequenced and then compared with unstimulated pre-transplant donor and recipient T cells. Graft-versus-host and host-versus-graft alloreactive T cell clones were tracked in the graft, circulation and bone marrow after intestinal transplantation using bulk TCR-beta CDR3 sequencing. Study-level results and caveats: In patients with donor T cell macrochimerism, the allografts had high GvH to HvG T cell clonal ratios. The relatively low number and heterogeneity of intestinal transplant patients limited the conclusions. GvH clones turned up in recipient bone marrow, with some appearing earlier in ileal mucosa or blood, a pattern consistent with an intestinal mucosal origin. Early after transplant, declines in HvG clones were associated with peak levels of circulating GvH clones.

Via the germline V gene (reference sequence), CDR1 is SSHAT and CDR2 FNYEAQ. Trimming removed 5 bases from V and 5 bases from J; the gene matches leave 6 bases unexplained. The CDR3 sequence holds 14 residues, the cysteine and phenylalanine included. The CDR3 DNA has 42 bases and is translated from base 1. Library preparation used the immunoSEQ multiplex PCR assay. In most patients, genomic DNA was isolated using the Qiagen DNeasy Blood and Tissue Kit and sent frozen to Adaptive Biotechnologies for TCR sequencing. High-throughput TCR-beta CDR3 sequencing of genomic DNA from most patients was performed by Adaptive Biotechnologies. Per the source publication's procedure: TCR sequencing data were retrieved from Adaptive's ImmunoSEQ software for 15 to 20 patients, whereas a few other patients were processed with MiXCR and VDJtools. To correct CD4 versus CD8 sorting errors, sequences present in both subsets at a frequency ratio below 5:1 were removed. Because the origin of CDR3 nucleotide sequences shared between donor and recipient could not be assigned, those sequences were removed. At least 2-fold expansion over unstimulated cells and a minimum CFSE-low frequency of 0.002% (template counts) or 0.001% (read counts) were required for clones to be classified as alloreactive. A clone was considered mappable if detected in the sequenced pre-transplant spleen, lymph node, or MLR CFSE-low populations of the donor or recipient. The cumulative frequency of alloreactive clones was calculated as a percentage of all sequences, weighted by copy number. As stored in TCRdb, this immuneACCESS dataset retains in-frame rearrangements with V and J assigned. A fraction of the clones does not appear; measured against another copy, unresolved V genes explain less than half of the discrepancy, and the remainder lacks a known reason. V, J and clone size derive from that table, while D and trimming were established from the DNA sequence. This sample comprises 150,000 or so clones, approximately 91% of them detected only once. The ten largest make up 0.19% of the sample.

This sample's time point label indicates: cells obtained before transplantation from donor or recipient. CD3+CD4+ and CD3+CD8+ populations were FACS-sorted from unstimulated pre-transplant donor and recipient cells taken from spleen or lymph nodes. The sample here was unstimulated CD4+ T cells sorted from spleen or lymph node cells, taken before intestinal transplant. The receptor's source is a human donor who received an intestinal transplant. The sequence joins TRBV7-7 to TRBJ2-1; the central 7 bases match TRBD1. The base sequence is TGTGCCAGCAGCGCAGGACAGGCCAACAATGAGCAGTTCTTC. Its protein reads: CASSAGQANNEQFF.